These 23 T cell receptor beta chains were all obtained from the same sample, sequenced in a study of Ad26.COV2.S vaccination and SARS-CoV-2 variants. Treatment meaning: some 19 received Ad26.COV2.S at low or high dose, single or two shots; five or six received placebo; per-sample allocation not given. The investigators took samples on day 63 after the first vaccine or placebo injection. The table came from immunoSEQ multiplex PCR; TCRdb's copy has only in-frame clones and leaves some out. In the table there are 440,000 or so clones, over 80% of which are singletons. The starting material was peripheral blood, obtained in a trial of Ad26.COV2.S vaccine versus placebo. These receptors all come from a person between 18 and 59 years old who received the Ad26.COV2.S COVID-19 vaccine or a placebo.

This clone was recorded only once. The genes are TRBV29-1 and TRBJ2-7; 12 bases are a match to TRBD2. V lost 6 bases to trimming and J lost 1 base; unmatched junction nucleotides: 4. Germline V gene sequence: CDR1 SQVTM, CDR2 ANQGSEA. This CDR3 has 14 residues. The CDR3 sequence is CSVDGTSGSYEQYF. CDR3 in DNA: TGCAGCGTCGATGGGACTAGCGGGTCCTACGAGCAGTACTTC.

The CDR3 coding sequence is TGTGCCACCAGCAGAGAGGACAGCCAAGAGACCCAGTACTTC. Encoded protein: CATSREDSQETQYF. The rearrangement joins TRBV15 to TRBJ2-5, with a possible D match to TRBD1 (6 bases). Trimming pared 0 bases from V and 1 base from J, leaving 6 bases between. In germline, CDR1 is LNHNV, CDR2 YYDKDF (reference sequence). The CDR3 length is 14 residues.

The rearrangement joins TRBV4-3 to TRBJ1-5; D ambiguous. The V end lost 3 bases, the J end lost 2 bases, and 14 bases lay between the germline ends. Germline CDR1 LGHNA, CDR2 YSLEER. The CDR3 spans 16 residues. DNA of the CDR3: TGCGCCAGCAGCCAGAGAGGGAGGATAGGCAATCAGCCCCAGCATTTT. This codes for CASSQRGRIGNQPQHF.

This chain joins TRBV4-1 and TRBJ2-7, with 9 bases that match TRBD1. Trimming cost V 0 bases and J 3 bases; bases outside gene matches: 3. The germline V gene encodes CDR1 MGHRA and CDR2 YSYEKL. The CDR3 spans 15 residues. CDR3 sequence reads: CASSQDNRGHYEQYF. As DNA, the CDR3 is TGCGCCAGCAGCCAAGATAACAGGGGGCACTACGAGCAGTACTTC.

The rearrangement uses TRBV5-1 and TRBJ1-5, with TRBD1 matching over 7 bases. Germline V lookup: CDR1 SGHRS, CDR2 YFSETQ. Unmatched junction bases numbered 1, after V lost 3 bases and J lost 4 bases. CDR3 length: 13 amino acids. CDR3 sequence (DNA): TGCGCCAGCAGCTCACAGGGGAATCAGCCCCAGCATTTT. Its protein product is CASSSQGNQPQHF.

This chain joins TRBV4-3 and TRBJ2-7, with D perhaps matching TRBD1 or TRBD2 (5 bases each). Germline V gene data show CDR1 as LGHNA and CDR2 as YSLEER. Deletions cut 4 bases from V and 1 base from J, with 17 bases between. This CDR3 is built from 16 residues. For the CDR3, the DNA is TGCGCCAGCAGCCGAACTCATCCGGGGCCTTCCTACGAGCAGTACTTC. Translation: CASSRTHPGPSYEQYF.

The rearrangement uses TRBV6-5 and TRBJ1-2, with unresolved D. The germline gives CDR1 MNHEY, CDR2 SVGAGI. Trimming removed 2 bases from V and 0 bases from J, with 13 bases in between. The CDR3 has 16 residues. The CDR3 DNA is TGTGCCAGCAGTTACGGGCCACCTAATTCTAACTATGGCTACACCTTC. Its protein product is CASSYGPPNSNYGYTF.

J is TRBJ2-7 and V is TRBV5-1; 8 bases agree with TRBD1. CDR1 and CDR2 from the germline V gene are SGHRS and YFSETQ. Losses at the gene ends were 4 bases for V and 0 bases for J; bases not matched to a gene: 9. CDR3 length: 16 amino acids. The CDR3: CASSQRTGKASYEQYF. The CDR3 DNA sequence: TGCGCCAGCAGCCAACGGACAGGGAAGGCCTCCTACGAGCAGTACTTC.

The chain uses TRBV19 and TRBJ1-4; no reliable D call. CDR1 and CDR2 from the germline V gene are LNHDA and SQIVND (reference sequence). The CDR3 has 13 residues. Trimming shortened V by 6 bases and J by 0 bases, and 5 bases separated the two germline ends. The CDR3 is CASRQPTNEKLFF. Written as DNA, the CDR3 is TGTGCCAGTAGACAGCCAACTAATGAAAAACTGTTTTTT.

The chain links TRBV6-2 or TRBV6-3 to TRBJ1-5; D gene unclear. Germline CDR1 and CDR2: MNHEY and SVGEGT. This CDR3 is built from 17 residues. Trimming stripped 4 bases from V and 0 bases from J, with 16 bases between. The CDR3 loop is CASSSPNTPSSNQPQHF. The CDR3, as DNA: TGTGCCAGCAGTTCCCCCAACACCCCCAGTAGCAATCAGCCCCAGCATTTT.

The chain carries TRBV28 and TRBJ1-1; D is undetermined. The CDR3 is 14 amino acids. CDR1 is MDHEN and CDR2 is SYDVKM in the germline V gene. V lost 7 bases, J lost 1 base, and 13 bases lay in between. CDR3: CASTLVGPNTEAFF. The CDR3 DNA is TGTGCCAGCACCCTGGTTGGGCCGAACACTGAAGCTTTCTTT.

The chain couples TRBV7-2 to TRBJ1-2; possible D gene TRBD1, 6 bases. Germline V gene sequence: CDR1 SGHTA, CDR2 FQGNSA. Trimming took 5 bases from V and 4 from J, leaving 14 bases between them. The CDR3 is 14 residues long. CDR3 DNA sequence: TGTGCCAGCAGCGGAGGGGGGCGCGTCTATGGCTACACCTTC. It translates to CASSGGGRVYGYTF.

V and J are TRBV18 and TRBJ2-3; TRBD1 matches at 10 bases. CDR1 is KGHSH, CDR2 LQKENI, per germline. This CDR3 has 15 residues. Germline trimming cut 4 bases from V and 1 base from J; bases unmatched to any gene: 2. CDR3 loop: CASSRGTGGTDTQYF. The CDR3 DNA reads as TGTGCCAGCTCACGAGGGACAGGGGGCACAGATACGCAGTATTTT.

The V and J genes are TRBV27 and TRBJ1-6; D unclear. CDR3 length: 15 amino acids. Germline V gene lookup returns CDR1 MNHEY and CDR2 SMNVEV (reference sequence). Deletions cut 8 bases from V and 0 bases from J, with 11 bases between. DNA of the CDR3: TGTGCCAGCCGGACGGATAGCTCCTATAATTCACCCCTCCACTTT. This encodes CASRTDSSYNSPLHF.

This CDR3 is CAWSAGTAEETQYF. The CDR3 DNA reads as TGTGCCTGGAGTGCCGGGACAGCAGAAGAGACCCAGTACTTC. The chain recombines TRBV30 with TRBJ2-5, with 7 nucleotides matching TRBD1. The germline V gene has CDR1 GTSNPN and CDR2 SVGIG (reference sequence). The CDR3 contains 14 residues. V shed 1 base, J shed 3 bases, and the junction held 5 bases outside the gene matches. The variable domain in full, completed from reference TRBV30 and TRBJ2-5, reads SQTIHQWPATLVQPVGSPLSLECTVEGTSNPNLYWYRQAAGRGLQLLFYSVGIGQISSEVPQNLSASRPQDRQFILSSKKLLLSDSGFYLCAWSAGTAEETQYFGPGTRLLVL.

This clone was counted between two and nine times. CDR3 amino acids: CASSWDRRQGTEAFF. Here the CDR3 DNA reads TGTGCCAGCAGCTGGGACAGGAGGCAAGGCACTGAAGCTTTCTTT. The gene calls are TRBV5-6 and TRBJ1-1; TRBD1 matches 8 bases. V lost 3 bases and J lost 4; bases outside the gene matches: 8. Germline CDR1 is SGHDT and CDR2 is YYEEEE. CDR3 length equals 15 residues.

This clone was seen only once. The rearrangement uses TRBV14 and TRBJ1-2, with 12 bases matching TRBD1. Germline CDR1 reads SGHDN; CDR2 reads FVKESK. V lost 3 bases to trimming and J lost 8 bases; unmatched junction nucleotides: 7. The CDR3 has 15 residues. The CDR3 nucleotides are TGTGCCAGCAGCCAGTGGGGACAGGGGGCTGAAGGCTACACCTTC. Protein sequence: CASSQWGQGAEGYTF.

This clone showed up just a few times. The V call is TRBV5-1, the J call TRBJ1-1; 8 bases line up with TRBD1. V was pared by 3 bases and J by 5 bases, with 3 bases of the junction left unmatched. Germline CDR1 SGHRS, CDR2 YFSETQ. The CDR3 runs to 13 residues. The CDR3 nucleotides read TGCGCCAGCAGCTCTAACAGGGGGACTGAAGCTTTCTTT. Encoded protein: CASSSNRGTEAFF.

This clone was detected once. The V and J genes are TRBV10-3 and TRBJ2-3, with a weak D call TRBD1 (6 bases). Trimming pared 11 bases from V and 2 bases from J, leaving 14 bases between. This CDR3 has 13 amino acids. Per germline, CDR1 ENHRY and CDR2 SYGVKD. CDR3 sequence reads: CAFRDTYTDTQYF. Here the CDR3 DNA reads TGTGCCTTCCGGGACACTTACACAGATACGCAGTATTTT.

V and J are TRBV7-2 and TRBJ2-2; 12 nucleotides align to TRBD2. V lost 6 bases and J lost 6; bases outside the gene matches: 2. Germline values: CDR1 SGHTA, CDR2 FQGNSA. The CDR3 is 14 amino acids. CDR3 amino acids: CASSSSGGAGELFF. The CDR3 DNA is TGTGCCAGCAGTTCTAGCGGGGGGGCCGGGGAGCTGTTTTTT.

In its sample, this clone was seen once. This chain links TRBV12-3 or TRBV12-4 with TRBJ1-1; maybe TRBD1 (6 bases). V lost 2 bases to trimming and J lost 6 bases, with 10 bases between them. The CDR3 is 13 amino acids. The CDR3 protein is CASSLWGQPEAFF. The CDR3 DNA reads as TGTGCCAGCAGTTTATGGGGGCAGCCTGAAGCTTTCTTT.

This rearrangement joins TRBV7-6 to TRBJ2-2; TRBD1 aligns across 7 bases. CDR1 is SGHVS and CDR2 is FNYEAQ in the germline V gene. The trim removed 0 bases at V and 1 base at J, leaving 5 bases unmatched. The CDR3 is made up of 17 amino acids. The CDR3 bases are TGTGCCAGCAGCTTAGCGGTTGACAGGGTGAACACCGGGGAGCTGTTTTTT. Translation gives CASSLAVDRVNTGELFF.

The count of this clone is one. The V gene is TRBV11-2, the J gene TRBJ2-1; 11 bases fit TRBD2. CDR3 size: 19 residues. V lost 1 base, J lost 3 bases, and 11 bases stayed unmatched. In germline, CDR1 is SGHAT, CDR2 FQNNGV. The CDR3 DNA is TGTGCCAGCAGCTTAGCCGCACCTACTAGCGGGGGTTACTACAATGAGCAGTTCTTC. It is translated as CASSLAAPTSGGYYNEQFF.